Below, one TCR beta chain is given with its context. Its target is unknown. Each patient experienced a relapse that followed autologous stem cell transplantation, and brentuximab vedotin exposure varied. This record comes from a study of PD-1 blockade in classical Hodgkin lymphoma. General study findings and limits: Anyone who began nivolumab under 1 year after ASCT was excluded.

The assay was immunoSEQ multiplex PCR, and TCRdb's table has in-frame clones only and misses some. The table lists tens of thousands of clones, 85% to 90% of them singletons. Trimming cost V 4 bases and J 0 bases, with 8 bases left between them. Germline CDR1 is WNHNN and CDR2 is SYGVQD (reference sequence). The CDR3 has 14 amino acids. The receptor was isolated from a human donor with classical Hodgkin lymphoma. The V call is TRBV10-1, the J call TRBJ2-3; no clear D. Sequencing used peripheral blood mononuclear cells (PBMCs), obtained at baseline. CDR3 nucleotides: TGCGCCAGCAGTGCGACGAGAAGCACAGATACGCAGTATTTT. Its protein is CASSATRSTDTQYF.